Presented here are 22 T cell receptor beta chains from one specimen sequenced in a study of T cell responses to AZD1222 COVID-19 vaccine. Here immunoSEQ multiplex PCR was the method, and the copy in TCRdb shows in-frame clones only, minus some. The table records 150,000 or so clones, 88% of them present only once. The sequenced sample was peripheral blood, obtained after recovery from COVID-19. These receptors came from an adult who had recovered from COVID-19.

The V and J genes are TRBV6-5 and TRBJ2-2; D is unclear. V was shortened by 7 bases and J by 0 bases, with 9 bases between the two germline ends. Germline V gene data show CDR1 as MNHEY and CDR2 as SVGAGI. The CDR3 runs 14 residues. The CDR3, as DNA: TGTGCCAGCAACCCGGGCTCGAACACCGGGGAGCTGTTTTTT. It codes for CASNPGSNTGELFF.

CDR3 in DNA: TGTGCCAGCAGTTACGGGACAGTCAGCACAGATACGCAGTATTTT. Translating gives CASSYGTVSTDTQYF. The chain links TRBV6-6 to TRBJ2-3; 7 bases map to TRBD1. J lost 0 bases, V lost 2 bases, and 2 bases had no gene match. CDR3 length: 15 residues. In germline, CDR1 is MNHNY, CDR2 SVGAGI (reference sequence).

The chain couples TRBV14 to TRBJ2-3, with 7 bases fitting TRBD2. Trimming took 2 bases from V and 2 from J; bases not matched to a gene: 4. CDR1 is SGHDN and CDR2 is FVKESK in the germline V gene. The CDR3 spans 15 residues. For the CDR3, the DNA is TGTGCCAGCAGCCAACTCGGGGGGTTCACAGATACGCAGTATTTT. It specifies CASSQLGGFTDTQYF.

The chain couples TRBV29-1 to TRBJ2-2; D is unresolved. The ends were cut back, 4 bases at V and 4 bases at J, with 7 bases in the middle. CDR3 length: 12 amino acids. From germline, CDR1 is SQVTM and CDR2 ANQGSEA. CDR3 sequence (DNA): TGCAGCGTTGGCCTTGGCACCGGGGAGCTGTTTTTT. It specifies CSVGLGTGELFF.

The chain is built from TRBV28 and TRBJ1-1; D might be TRBD1 (5 bases). This CDR3 spans 13 amino acids. Germline V gives CDR1 MDHEN, CDR2 SYDVKM. Trimming stripped 6 bases from V and 5 bases from J, with 13 bases between. The CDR3 is CASRPLGVTEAFF. CDR3 nucleotides: TGTGCCAGCAGGCCCCTGGGGGTAACTGAAGCTTTCTTT.

This clone was seen a single time. V and J are TRBV28 and TRBJ1-5; D uncertain. This CDR3 has 15 amino acids. Germline V gene lookup returns CDR1 MDHEN and CDR2 SYDVKM. Deletions cut 1 base from V and 7 bases from J, with 14 bases between. In nucleotides, the CDR3 is TGTGCCAGCAGTTTATCGGATCAAGGGAACCAGCCCCAGCATTTT. Protein product: CASSLSDQGNQPQHF.

This chain joins TRBV6-6 and TRBJ2-1, with 7 bases matching TRBD2. J gave up 7 bases and V 5 bases, and 20 bases lay outside the gene matches. The CDR3 contains 18 residues. Germline loops: CDR1 MNHNY, CDR2 SVGAGI (reference sequence). The CDR3 region has the DNA TGTGCCAGCAGTCTAATGGCCCCTGGGACTACAAACGGGAATGAGCAGTTCTTC. Amino acid sequence: CASSLMAPGTTNGNEQFF.

The chain combines TRBV27 with TRBJ2-7; D ambiguous. Looked up from germline, CDR1 is MNHEY and CDR2 is SMNVEV (reference sequence). Trimming removed 5 bases from V and 2 bases from J, with 16 bases in between. The CDR3 covers 15 residues. CDR3 bases: TGTGCCAGCAGTCAAGACCCGGGTGTGGCCTACGAGCAGTACTTC. This translates into CASSQDPGVAYEQYF.

The rearrangement links TRBV12-5 to TRBJ1-5; 9 positions agree with TRBD1. Germline V gene lookup returns CDR1 LGHNT and CDR2 FRNRAP. The CDR3 consists of 15 residues. V dropped 8 bases and J dropped 0; count of bases not matched to a gene: 5. CDR3: CASRQGGYSNQPQHF. CDR3 coding DNA: TGTGCTAGTAGACAGGGGGGTTATAGCAATCAGCCCCAGCATTTT.

This clone was recorded many times. The chain couples TRBV5-4 to TRBJ1-2; 7 bases match TRBD1. Trimming cost V 3 bases and J 6 bases; bases outside gene matches: 5. This CDR3 spans 13 amino acids. Germline CDR1 is SGHNT and CDR2 is YYREEE (reference sequence). CDR3 coding DNA: TGTGCCAGCAGCTGGCGACAGGGCGATGGCTACACCTTC. This translates into CASSWRQGDGYTF.

The table lists this clone with a count of one. V gene TRBV27 combines with J gene TRBJ1-2; TRBD1 might be the D (6 bases). Trimming removed 9 bases at V and 6 bases at J, with 11 bases between. Germline V CDR1 and CDR2: MNHEY, SMNVEV (reference sequence). The length of the CDR3 is 11 residues. The CDR3 loop is CASGRDNGYTF. The CDR3, as DNA: TGTGCCAGTGGGAGGGACAATGGCTACACCTTC.

With respect to this clone: An end of the junction does not agree with germline; a read error may underlie this. The CDR3 reads CASSLGRTSGSTDTQYF. DNA of the CDR3: TGTGCTAGCAGCTTAGGCAGGACTAGCGGGAGTACAGATACGCAGTATTTT. The J gene is TRBJ2-3, the V gene TRBV7-7; TRBD2 matches 13 bases. The germline V gene has CDR1 SSHAT and CDR2 FNYEAQ (reference sequence). The CDR3 runs to 17 residues.

The chain has TRBV11-1 and TRBJ1-3; D might be TRBD1 (5 bases). CDR3 size: 14 residues. V was clipped by 1 base and J by 5 bases, with 9 bases between them. Germline V gives CDR1 SGHAT, CDR2 FQDESV (reference sequence). CDR3 loop: CASSLGDARNTIYF. The CDR3 region has the DNA TGTGCCAGCAGCTTAGGGGACGCACGAAACACCATATATTTT.

The V call is TRBV19, the J call TRBJ2-7; TRBD1 aligns across 11 bases. CDR3 length: 15 residues. Germline V gene sequence: CDR1 LNHDA, CDR2 SQIVND (reference sequence). V gave up 6 bases and J gave up 5 bases; unmatched junction bases: 9. The CDR3 DNA follows: TGTGCCAGTAGGGTCGGACAGGGGGCAAAGGACGAGCAGTACTTC. It yields the protein CASRVGQGAKDEQYF.

The rearrangement uses TRBV4-3 and TRBJ1-1; TRBD1 might be the D (6 bases). Germline CDR1 and CDR2: LGHNA and YSLEER. V was clipped by 0 bases and J by 5 bases, with 7 bases between them. This CDR3 comprises 13 residues. In nucleotides, the CDR3 is TGCGCCAGCAGCCAAGAAGGGGGGACTGAAGCTTTCTTT. Protein: CASSQEGGTEAFF.

This clone has just a few counts. CDR3 sequence: CASSAEAGERESPLHF. CDR3 nucleotide sequence: TGCGCCAGCAGCGCCGAGGCGGGGGAGAGGGAATCACCCCTCCACTTT. The chain recombines TRBV5-1 with TRBJ1-6, with a weak D call TRBD1 (5 bases). V shed 4 bases and J shed 10 bases, with 21 bases lying between them. CDR3 length equals 16 residues. Germline V gene lookup returns CDR1 SGHRS and CDR2 YFSETQ.

This chain uses TRBV7-2 with TRBJ1-1, with D uncertain. The CDR3 loop spans 14 amino acids. Per germline, CDR1 SGHTA and CDR2 FQGNSA. Trimming pared 1 base from V and 3 bases from J, leaving 9 bases between. The CDR3 DNA reads as TGTGCCAGCAGCTTAGTAGGGTGGGACACTGAAGCTTTCTTT. It translates to CASSLVGWDTEAFF. Together with reference TRBV7-2 and TRBJ1-1, the CDR3 gives the full variable domain: GAGVSQSPSNKVTEKGKDVELRCDPISGHTALYWYRQSLGQGLEFLIYFQGNSAPDKSGLPSDRFSAERTGGSVSTLTIQRTQQEDSAVYLCASSLVGWDTEAFFGQGTRLTVV.

The chain joins TRBV2 to TRBJ1-5; TRBD1 agrees at 9 bases. This CDR3 comprises 15 residues. Germline V lookup: CDR1 SNHLY, CDR2 FYNNEI. V trimming: 4 bases; J trimming: 7 bases; junction bases outside the gene matches: 8. The CDR3 here is CASSASGTGQQPQHF. In nucleotides, the CDR3 is TGTGCCAGCAGTGCCTCCGGGACAGGGCAACAGCCCCAGCATTTT.

This clone was detected only a few times. CDR3 residues: CASSWGQGAGGYTF. For the CDR3, the DNA is TGTGCCAGCAGTTGGGGACAGGGGGCGGGGGGCTACACCTTC. The chain combines TRBV27 with TRBJ1-2; TRBD1 matches 12 bases. Germline V CDR1 and CDR2: MNHEY, SMNVEV (reference sequence). The CDR3 totals 14 residues. V shed 4 bases and J 8 bases; nucleotides not matched to a gene: 5.

This sequence joins TRBV6-1 and TRBJ1-2; D is possibly TRBD1 (5 bases). Germline V gene lookup returns CDR1 MNHNS and CDR2 SASEGT. V lost 0 bases, J lost 6 bases, and 14 bases lay in between. The CDR3 extends over 15 amino acids. CDR3 region: CASSEADIQGHGYTF. The CDR3 DNA sequence: TGTGCCAGCAGTGAAGCGGACATTCAGGGCCATGGCTACACCTTC.

The chain couples TRBV18 to TRBJ2-7; maybe TRBD1 (6 bases). CDR1 KGHSH and CDR2 LQKENI come from the germline V gene. The CDR3 has 13 residues. V dropped 3 bases and J dropped 3 bases, with 9 bases sitting between them. The CDR3 bases are TGTGCCAGCTCACCTACACAGGGCTACGAGCAGTACTTC. It is translated as CASSPTQGYEQYF.

This chain connects TRBV23-1 to TRBJ1-6; D possibly corresponds to TRBD1 (6 bases). TRBV23-1 belongs to the ORF category, with a function that is uncertain. Trimming removed 3 bases from V and 4 bases from J, with 16 bases in between. The CDR3 is 17 residues long. In DNA form, the CDR3 reads TGCGCCAGCAGTCATACGGACAGTGGCGGATATAATTCACCCCTCCACTTT. This encodes CASSHTDSGGYNSPLHF.